The clone carrying this TCR beta chain was picked up one time. Antigen unknown. CDR3 length: 13 amino acids. The V gene lost 4 bases and the J gene lost 1 base, with 8 bases spanning the gap. Germline V gene data show CDR1 as SGHTS and CDR2 as YDEGEE. The sample is drawn from a study of shared clonotypes between healthy human individuals. General study results and limits: Even with large depth, rarefaction showed that sorted-subset sequencing was incomplete. Shared clonotypes across all four donors exceeded non-shared ones in generation probability. It was observed that approximately 5% of naive CD4 clonotypes were shared across a handful of donors.

As handled by the study authors: Because ImmunoSEQ provided only junction sequences with no quality scores, the filtering differed. Clones were read by immunoSEQ multiplex PCR, and TCRdb kept only the in-frame ones, dropping some. That table is the source of V, J and clone size, and D and trimming were worked out from the DNA. The data hold some 380,000 clones, with around 96% observed a single time. The chain recombines TRBV5-8 with TRBJ2-5; D may be TRBD2 (6 bases). The source material was memory CD8+ T cells sorted from blood. Subset meaning: CD45RO+ cells pooled with CCR7-negative TemRA cells. The sequence was obtained from a man younger than 45 in good health. In DNA, the CDR3 is TGTGCCAGCAGCCACGGGGGCCAAGAGACCCAGTACTTC. It translates to CASSHGGQETQYF.